This TCR beta chain was recovered during a study of graft-versus-host responses after intestinal transplantation. Study details: The study gave all recipients anti-thymocyte globulin induction, then tacrolimus and steroids for 2 to 3 years. Study-level findings and limits: GvH clones turned up in recipient marrow; some had shown up first in ileum or blood. Levels of circulating GvH clones at their peak were associated with early post-transplant HvG declines. Where graft-donor T cell macrochimerism was present, patients had high graft-versus-host to host-versus-graft clonal ratios in allografts.

Concerning this clone itself: Its target is unknown.

CDR3 length: 15 amino acids. Looked up from germline, CDR1 is SGHTA and CDR2 is FQGNSA. V was clipped by 1 base and J by 8 bases; unmatched bases: 8. Sequencing used immunoSEQ multiplex PCR; TCRdb keeps in-frame clones, though not all of them. The sample yields approximately 97,000 clones, approximately 90% seen once. This material consisted of unstimulated CD8+ T cells sorted from spleen or lymph node cells, taken before transplant. This TCR derives from a human donor who was the organ donor for an intestinal transplant. The chain has TRBV7-2 and TRBJ2-3, with 8 bases that match TRBD1. CDR3 coding DNA: TGTGCCAGCAGCTTAGGGCACGGACAGGGTGGTACGCAGTATTTT. This gives the protein CASSLGHGQGGTQYF.